This T cell receptor beta chain was sequenced in a study of cytomegalovirus exposure and HLA in healthy donors. Background on the study: Earlier sequencing of about 200 million T cells yielded 100 million to 140 million unique TCR beta sequences. General observations from the study: Relative to equally common others, HLA-associated TCR beta chains showed greater clonal expansion in a later analysis. The authors enumerated some 160 TCR beta chains as linked to cytomegalovirus.

In regard to this clone: Its antigen is still unknown.

CDR1 MNHNS and CDR2 SASEGT come from the germline V gene. This CDR3 spans 13 amino acids. Trimming took off 6 bases at V and 7 bases at J, with 16 bases between the two ends. The study ran its PCR with 60 Vbeta and 13 Jbeta primers. Assay: immunoSEQ multiplex PCR; the TCRdb copy retains only in-frame clones and omits some. The sample includes some 170,000 clones, around 75% of them seen just once. The gene calls are TRBV6-1 and TRBJ2-7; no clear D gene. Sequencing was performed on PBMCs. The receptor's source is a male donor in good health and CMV-seronegative. The CDR3 bases are TGTGCCAGCAGGAAGGCCGGAGTGAAAGAGCAGTACTTC. It is translated as CASRKAGVKEQYF.